These 18 T cell receptor beta chains were all obtained from the same sample, sequenced in a study of T cell repertoires and HLA-DP antigens. No cognate antigen is known for these TCRs. TCRdb keeps only in-frame clones here, not all; method: immunoSEQ multiplex PCR. The sample holds around 70,000 clones, 80% seen once. Sequencing was done on a sample of CD4+ T cells from PBMCs. Receptor source: a man between 60 and 70 years old in good health and CMV-seronegative.

This clone has a handful of counts. The V and J genes are TRBV25-1 and TRBJ1-6, with 8 bases aligning to TRBD1. Germline assignment: CDR1 MGHDK and CDR2 SYGVNS. CDR3 size: 16 residues. V was clipped by 6 bases and J by 8 bases; unmatched bases: 12. The CDR3 DNA is TGTGCCAGCAGGGGGACAGGCATTATCGGGGATTCACCCCTCCACTTT. Residues: CASRGTGIIGDSPLHF.

Here the CDR3 reads CAWTTPGQVYGYTF. The CDR3 coding sequence is TGTGCCTGGACCACTCCGGGACAGGTCTATGGCTACACCTTC. The chain has TRBV30 and TRBJ1-2; 8 nucleotides line up with TRBD1. CDR3 length: 14 residues. In germline, CDR1 is GTSNPN, CDR2 SVGIG (reference sequence). Trimming at V came to 4 bases and at J to 4 bases, leaving 8 bases not matched to a gene. The full variable domain, with the rest looked up from reference TRBV30 and TRBJ1-2, is SQTIHQWPATLVQPVGSPLSLECTVEGTSNPNLYWYRQAAGRGLQLLFYSVGIGQISSEVPQNLSASRPQDRQFILSSKKLLLSDSGFYLCAWTTPGQVYGYTFGSGTRLTVV.

This clone was seen a handful of times. The CDR3 bases are TGTGCCAGCAGCTCCGGCGCCCGGGAGACCCAGTACTTC. Translating it yields CASSSGARETQYF. The rearrangement uses TRBV7-9 and TRBJ2-5; D unresolved. Germline V gene lookup returns CDR1 SEHNR and CDR2 FQNEAQ (reference sequence). The CDR3 consists of 13 residues. Deletions cut 4 bases from V and 5 bases from J, with 11 bases between.

This chain links TRBV11-2 with TRBJ2-3; 9 positions match TRBD2. The germline V gene has CDR1 SGHAT and CDR2 FQNNGV. Trimming took 5 bases from V and 5 from J; bases not matched to a gene: 14. CDR3 length: 17 amino acids. CDR3 amino acids: CASSLRPSGNRGDTQYF. CDR3 coding DNA: TGTGCCAGCAGCCTGAGACCTAGCGGGAATAGGGGAGATACGCAGTATTTT.

This clone was observed once. The chain uses TRBV4-3 and TRBJ2-7; the D gene is possibly TRBD1 (5 bases). This CDR3 spans 14 amino acids. Germline loops: CDR1 LGHNA, CDR2 YSLEER. V lost 2 bases and J lost 0, with 8 bases in between. The CDR3 here is CASSQNRYSYEQYF. The CDR3, as DNA: TGCGCCAGCAGCCAAAACAGGTACTCCTACGAGCAGTACTTC.

The chain joins TRBV5-6 to TRBJ2-5, with D hard to call. The V gene's germline CDR1 is SGHDT and CDR2 YYEEEE. The CDR3 is 13 residues long. Trimming took 4 bases from V and 2 from J, leaving 9 bases between them. In DNA form, the CDR3 reads TGTGCCAGCAGCCGACAAAATCAAGAGACCCAGTACTTC. It codes for CASSRQNQETQYF.

This chain uses TRBV10-2 with TRBJ2-3; D may correspond to TRBD1 or TRBD2 (5 bases each). CDR3 size: 14 residues. Trimming removed 4 bases at V and 4 bases at J, with 12 bases between. Germline V lookup: CDR1 WSHSY, CDR2 SAAADI. The CDR3 region has the DNA TGCGCCAGCAGTGGAGGGGTGCACCCAGATACGCAGTATTTT. This translates into CASSGGVHPDTQYF.

The rearrangement links TRBV5-1 to TRBJ2-3; maybe TRBD2 (5 bases). The CDR3 contains 15 residues. The V gene lost 4 bases and the J gene lost 2 bases, with 14 bases spanning the gap. Germline assignment: CDR1 SGHRS and CDR2 YFSETQ. The CDR3: CASSPLVGDTDTQYF. The CDR3 nucleotides read TGCGCCAGCAGCCCCCTAGTCGGGGACACAGATACGCAGTATTTT.

This clone turned up a few times. The rearrangement joins TRBV6-4 to TRBJ2-3; the D is unclear. The CDR3 is made up of 15 amino acids. Trimming removed 0 bases at V and 3 bases at J, with 10 bases between. From germline, CDR1 is MRHNA and CDR2 SNTAGT. DNA for the CDR3: TGTGCCAGCAGTGACTCTGGTATCGGGACAGATACGCAGTATTTT. Protein sequence: CASSDSGIGTDTQYF.

V is TRBV6-5 and J is TRBJ1-1, with D uncertain. Germline V gives CDR1 MNHEY, CDR2 SVGAGI. With 6 bases removed from V and 4 bases from J, the gap between germline ends came to 15 bases. The CDR3 is 14 residues long. The CDR3 DNA sequence: TGTGCCAGCAGGCCTTGGGGAGAGTCCACTGAAGCTTTCTTT. Its translation: CASRPWGESTEAFF.

The chain combines TRBV7-9 with TRBJ2-3; 9 bases are shared with TRBD1. This CDR3 comprises 15 residues. V was clipped by 4 bases and J by 3 bases; unmatched bases: 5. From germline, CDR1 is SEHNR and CDR2 FQNEAQ (reference sequence). The CDR3 DNA sequence: TGTGCCAGCAGCTCACTGGGACAGGGAACAGATACGCAGTATTTT. This translates into CASSSLGQGTDTQYF.

V and J are TRBV6-1 and TRBJ2-7; 7 bases are shared with TRBD1. Germline-derived CDR1 and CDR2 are MNHNS and SASEGT. The CDR3 has 14 amino acids. V gave up 7 bases and J gave up 2 bases; unmatched junction bases: 8. The CDR3 region has the DNA TGTGCCAGCAAGGGGACAGTGAGTACCTACGAGCAGTACTTC. Encoded protein: CASKGTVSTYEQYF.

V is TRBV7-8 and J is TRBJ2-1, with D possibly called TRBD1 or TRBD2 (5 bases each). Looked up from germline, CDR1 is SGHVS and CDR2 is FQNEAQ. The CDR3 is 16 residues long. V lost 4 bases to trimming and J lost 4 bases, with 17 bases between them. CDR3 sequence reads: CASSSLTGPIYNEQFF. The CDR3 DNA reads TGTGCCAGCAGCTCCCTTACGGGGCCAATATACAATGAGCAGTTCTTC.

This rearrangement joins TRBV27 to TRBJ2-3, with TRBD1 as a possible D gene (5 bases). This CDR3 has 16 amino acids. Germline V gene data show CDR1 as MNHEY and CDR2 as SMNVEV (reference sequence). The ends were cut back, 2 bases at V and 1 base at J, with 13 bases in the middle. The CDR3 nucleotides read TGTGCCAGCAGTTTAGGGGCAGGGTTAGGCACAGATACGCAGTATTTT. Translated: CASSLGAGLGTDTQYF.

This clone appeared a few times. The rearrangement uses TRBV27 and TRBJ1-5; D gene uncertain. V was shortened by 3 bases and J by 3 bases, with 9 bases between the two germline ends. Germline assignment: CDR1 MNHEY and CDR2 SMNVEV (reference sequence). The length of the CDR3 is 14 residues. DNA for the CDR3: TGTGCCAGCAGTTTTCAAGGGTACAATCAGCCCCAGCATTTT. It translates to CASSFQGYNQPQHF.

This CDR3 is CAWSAQGDTEAFF. CDR3 nucleotide sequence: TGTGCCTGGAGCGCACAGGGGGACACTGAAGCTTTCTTT. V gene TRBV30 combines with J gene TRBJ1-1, with 8 bases matching TRBD1. The CDR3 loop spans 13 amino acids. The J segment lost 3 bases and the V segment lost 3 bases, leaving 3 bases of the junction unmatched. Looked up from germline, CDR1 is GTSNPN and CDR2 is SVGIG (reference sequence).

A single count supports this clone. The chain uses TRBV11-2 and TRBJ2-1, with 10 nucleotides matching TRBD2. The trim removed 1 base at V and 7 bases at J, leaving 10 bases unmatched. Germline values: CDR1 SGHAT, CDR2 FQNNGV. CDR3 size: 17 residues. The DNA of the CDR3 is TGTGCCAGCAGCTTAGGGCCTAGCGGGAGTAGAAGGAATGAGCAGTTCTTC. It translates to CASSLGPSGSRRNEQFF. The variable domain in full, with the rest retrieved from reference TRBV11-2 and TRBJ2-1, is EAGVAQSPRYKIIEKRQSVAFWCNPISGHATLYWYQQILGQGPKLLIQFQNNGVVDDSQLPKDRFSAERLKGVDSTLKIQPAKLEDSAVYLCASSLGPSGSRRNEQFFGPGTRLTVL.

In this sample, this clone turned up a few times. This chain uses TRBV5-4 with TRBJ1-1, with a possible D match to TRBD1 (6 bases). The CDR3 is 15 residues long. Trimming took 5 bases from V and 1 from J, leaving 15 bases between them. Germline V gene data show CDR1 as SGHNT and CDR2 as YYREEE (reference sequence). CDR3 nucleotides: TGTGCCAGCAGTCGACTCCAGGGGCCGAACACTGAAGCTTTCTTT. It yields the protein CASSRLQGPNTEAFF.